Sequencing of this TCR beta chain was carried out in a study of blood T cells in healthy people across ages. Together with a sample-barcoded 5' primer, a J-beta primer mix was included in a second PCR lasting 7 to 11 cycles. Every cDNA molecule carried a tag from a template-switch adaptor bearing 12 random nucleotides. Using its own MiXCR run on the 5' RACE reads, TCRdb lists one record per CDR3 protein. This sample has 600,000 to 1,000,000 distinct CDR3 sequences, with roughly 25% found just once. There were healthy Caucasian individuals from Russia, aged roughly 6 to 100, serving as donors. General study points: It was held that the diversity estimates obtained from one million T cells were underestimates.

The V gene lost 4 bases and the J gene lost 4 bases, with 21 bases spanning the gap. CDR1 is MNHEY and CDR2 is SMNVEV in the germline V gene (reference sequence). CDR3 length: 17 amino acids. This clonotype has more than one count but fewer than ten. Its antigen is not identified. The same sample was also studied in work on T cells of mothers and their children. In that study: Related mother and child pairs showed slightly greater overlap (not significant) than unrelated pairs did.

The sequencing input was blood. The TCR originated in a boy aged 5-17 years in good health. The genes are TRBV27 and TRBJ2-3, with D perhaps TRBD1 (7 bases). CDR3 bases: TGTGCCAGCAGTTCGCCGAAAGGGGGCTGGAGGGCAGATACGCAGTATTTT. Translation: CASSSPKGGWRADTQYF.